The rows below give T cell receptor beta chains drawn from one sample of a study of high-grade serous ovarian cancer treatment subgroups. Assay: immunoSEQ multiplex PCR; the TCRdb copy retains only in-frame clones and omits some. The sample records about 5,700 clones, about 60% being singletons. The sample was tumor tissue. Source of these receptors: a human donor with high-grade serous ovarian cancer. Both conserved end residues are part of each CDR3. The D gene is left open where the match is weak. The size entry is marked missing in some rows and otherwise reads once, few, many or a size class.

V gene	J gene	CDR3 length	clone size	D gene	CDR3 DNA	CDR3 protein
TRBV5-1	TRBJ2-3	15	NA	TRBD1	TGCGCCAGCAGCCCCGACAGGGCGGGCACAGATACGCAGTATTTT	CASSPDRAGTDTQYF
TRBV4-1	TRBJ1-2	14	NA	NA	TGCGCCAGCAGCCAAGTCACGCAGGGGTATGGCTACACCTTC	CASSQVTQGYGYTF
TRBV28	TRBJ1-1	12	NA	NA	TGTGCCAGCTCCTCAGGGCGGCCTGAAGCTTTCTTT	CASSSGRPEAFF
TRBV19	TRBJ2-2	14	few	NA	TGTGCCAGTAGTATTCAGGGAGCCACCGGGGAGCTGTTTTTT	CASSIQGATGELFF
TRBV7-6	TRBJ2-2	14	NA	TRBD2	TGTGCCAGCAGCTTTGGGGGGGTCACCGGGGAGCTGTTTTTT	CASSFGGVTGELFF
TRBV5-1	TRBJ1-2	14	medium-sized	NA	TGCGCCAGCAGCTTGGCCAGGGCTGGCTATGGCTACACCTTC	CASSLARAGYGYTF
TRBV2	TRBJ1-1	15	few	TRBD1	TGTGCCAGCAGTCAACAGGGGGCTAGGGGCACTGAAGCTTTCTTT	CASSQQGARGTEAFF
TRBV7-9	TRBJ2-2	14	NA	NA	TGTGCCATCGTGTTGGGGGGCCGTGTCGGGGAGCTGTTTTTT	CAIVLGGRVGELFF
TRBV7-9	TRBJ1-5	15	NA	TRBD1	TGTGCCAGCAGCCGACAGGGTACTAGCAATCAGCCCCAGCATTTT	CASSRQGTSNQPQHF
TRBV5-1	TRBJ2-6	14	NA	NA	TGCGCCAGCAGGGACCCATCTGGGGCCAACGTCCTGACTTTC	CASRDPSGANVLTF
TRBV5-4	TRBJ1-4	15	NA	NA	TGCGCCAGCAGCCAAGAGGGAGGGTTGGGGGAAAAACTGTTTTTT	CASSQEGGLGEKLFF
TRBV2	TRBJ2-7	15	NA	TRBD2	TGTGCCAGCAGGGATAGCGGGGGGGAAGAGTACGAGCAGTACTTC	CASRDSGGEEYEQYF
TRBV5-4	TRBJ2-3	11	NA	NA	TGTGCCAGCAGCATCCGAGATACGCAGTATTTT	CASSIRDTQYF
TRBV19	TRBJ2-2	15	NA	NA	TGTGCCAGTACCGCCGGGACGAGGAACACCGGGGAGCTGTTTTTT	CASTAGTRNTGELFF
TRBV5-8	TRBJ2-5	13	NA	NA	TGTGCCAGCAGCGCAGCTTTAAGGGAGACCCAGTACTTC	CASSAALRETQYF
TRBV5-1	TRBJ2-3	14	few	TRBD1	TGCGCCAGCAGCTTACAGGGGGCTTCAGATACGCAGTATTTT	CASSLQGASDTQYF
TRBV28	TRBJ1-2	15	NA	TRBD1	TGTGCCAGCAGTCTAATGAGGACAGGGCACTATGGCTACACCTTC	CASSLMRTGHYGYTF
TRBV6-5	TRBJ2-7	14	NA	NA	TGTGCCAGCAGTGAGGGAAACTACTACTACGAGCAGTACTTC	CASSEGNYYYEQYF
TRBV6-1	TRBJ1-2	13	NA	NA	TGTGCCAGCAGTGCGGGGGCTAACTATGGCTACACCTTC	CASSAGANYGYTF
TRBV18	TRBJ1-2	15	few	NA	TGTGCCAGCTCACCTCTATCAGGCCATAACTATGGCTACACCTTC	CASSPLSGHNYGYTF
TRBV7-9	TRBJ1-2	13	few	TRBD1	TGTGCCAGCAGACGAGACAGGGACCGGGGCTACACCTTC	CASRRDRDRGYTF
TRBV11-2	TRBJ2-1	15	NA	TRBD2	TGTGCCAGCAGCTTTGCCAGCGGGGGTCAGACTGAGCAGTTCTTC	CASSFASGGQTEQFF
TRBV30	TRBJ1-5	14	medium-sized	TRBD1	TGTGCCTGGACCACCGGGACAGGCAATCAGCCCCAGCATTTT	CAWTTGTGNQPQHF
TRBV5-5	TRBJ1-2	13	NA	NA	TGTGCCAGCAGTTCCGGAGGGACCTATGGCTACACCTTC	CASSSGGTYGYTF
TRBV5-6	TRBJ2-7	12	NA	TRBD2	TGTGCCAGCAGCTCGGGGGGCTACGAGCAGTACTTC	CASSSGGYEQYF
TRBV13	TRBJ2-3	12	NA	NA	TGTGCCAGCAGCTACTCCAGGGATACGCAGTATTTT	CASSYSRDTQYF
TRBV19	TRBJ1-1	15	NA	NA	TGTGCCAGTCGCCTTCAAGGGGGAGTGAACACTGAAGCTTTCTTT	CASRLQGGVNTEAFF
TRBV29-1	TRBJ2-1	13	NA	NA	TGCAGCGGCCTACGAGTGGGGGTAGGACGGGAGTTCTTC	CSGLRVGVGREFF
TRBV5-4	TRBJ2-7	13	NA	TRBD1	TGTGCCAGCAGCCCAAGGGGGCCCTACGAGCAGTACTTC	CASSPRGPYEQYF